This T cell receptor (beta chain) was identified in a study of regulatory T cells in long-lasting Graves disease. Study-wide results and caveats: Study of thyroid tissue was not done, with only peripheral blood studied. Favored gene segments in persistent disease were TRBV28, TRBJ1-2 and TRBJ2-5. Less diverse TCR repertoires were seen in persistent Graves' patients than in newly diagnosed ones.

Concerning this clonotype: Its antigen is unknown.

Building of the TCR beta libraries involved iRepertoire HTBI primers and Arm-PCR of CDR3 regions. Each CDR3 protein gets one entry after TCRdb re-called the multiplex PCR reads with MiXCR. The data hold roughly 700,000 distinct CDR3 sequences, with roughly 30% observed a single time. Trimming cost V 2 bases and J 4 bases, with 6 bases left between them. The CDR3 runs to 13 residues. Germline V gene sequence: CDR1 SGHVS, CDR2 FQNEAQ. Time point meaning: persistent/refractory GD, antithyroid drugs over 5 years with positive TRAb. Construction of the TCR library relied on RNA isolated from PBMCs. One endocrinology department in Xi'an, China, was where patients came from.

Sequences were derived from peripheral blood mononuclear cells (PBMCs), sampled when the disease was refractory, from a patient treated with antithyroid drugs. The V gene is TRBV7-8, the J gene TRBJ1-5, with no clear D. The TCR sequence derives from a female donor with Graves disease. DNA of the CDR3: TGTGCCAGCAGCTTAAAGAGAAATCAGCCCCAGCATTTT. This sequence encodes CASSLKRNQPQHF.